The 27 T cell receptor beta chains below were found in one sample sequenced in a study of blood T cell dynamics during melanoma immunotherapy (dated by TCRdb to the early 2020s). The sample's time point label, in plain terms: pre-treatment baseline. The library was obtained by the immunoSEQ multiplex PCR assay. The clones in this table, taken by TCRdb from immuneACCESS, are in-frame only. Not every clone is retained; where verified, under half of the shortfall comes from an unresolved V gene, and the cause of the rest is unknown. For this sample the table gives roughly 14,000 clones, of which approximately 86% were detected only once. The top ten hold 3.5% to 5.5% of the sample. The material was blood, obtained from a patient treated with checkpoint blockade. Receptor source: a human donor with melanoma.

The rearrangement joins TRBV19 to TRBJ1-5; tentative D call: TRBD1 (5 bases). This CDR3 is built from 16 residues. The germline CDR1 and CDR2 sequences are LNHDA and SQIVND (reference sequence). V gave up 7 bases and J gave up 0 bases, with 16 bases separating them. CDR3 in amino acids: CASKEGRQYSNQPQHF. The DNA for the CDR3 is TGTGCCAGTAAGGAAGGTAGACAGTATAGCAATCAGCCCCAGCATTTT.

This clone was counted only a few times. V and J are TRBV5-1 and TRBJ2-1; 9 bases map to TRBD2. Germline V gives CDR1 SGHRS, CDR2 YFSETQ. CDR3 length: 15 amino acids. Trimming removed 4 bases from V and 10 bases from J; junction bases left unmatched: 12. This CDR3 reads CASSPNAGGLGEQFF. CDR3 nucleotide sequence: TGCGCCAGCAGCCCCAATGCGGGGGGGCTGGGCGAGCAGTTCTTC.

The chain is built from TRBV2 and TRBJ2-3, with 8 bases matching TRBD2. Per germline, CDR1 SNHLY and CDR2 FYNNEI. This CDR3 is 14 amino acids long. Trimming cost V 6 bases and J 2 bases; bases outside gene matches: 4. This CDR3 is CASSATSVTDTQYF. The DNA of the CDR3 is TGTGCCAGCAGCGCGACTAGCGTCACAGATACGCAGTATTTT.

The genes are TRBV5-1 and TRBJ2-6; tentatively, D is TRBD1 (5 bases). The germline gives CDR1 SGHRS, CDR2 YFSETQ. The CDR3 is 16 amino acids. Trimming took off 2 bases at V and 0 bases at J, with 9 bases between the two ends. The CDR3, as DNA: TGCGCCAGCAGCTTCTTAGGGGACTCTGGGGCCAACGTCCTGACTTTC. Translating it yields CASSFLGDSGANVLTF.

V and J are TRBV19 and TRBJ2-7, with 9 bases lining up with TRBD1. Germline CDR1 is LNHDA and CDR2 is SQIVND (reference sequence). After removal of 5 bases from V and 2 bases from J, the junction contained 7 bases not matched to a gene. The CDR3 spans 15 residues. The DNA for the CDR3 is TGTGCCAGTAGTGAGGGACAGGGTTTACCCTACGAGCAGTACTTC. This codes for CASSEGQGLPYEQYF.

This chain connects TRBV6-5 to TRBJ1-1; D remains unclear. The V end was cut by 2 bases, the J end by 2 bases, with 9 bases between. The CDR3 consists of 14 residues. CDR1 MNHEY and CDR2 SVGAGI come from the germline V gene. CDR3 sequence reads: CASSYTASNTEAFF. For the CDR3, the DNA is TGTGCCAGCAGTTACACAGCTTCAAACACTGAAGCTTTCTTT.

This clone was picked up one time. V usage is TRBV18 and J usage is TRBJ1-1, with 8 bases identical to TRBD1. V was clipped by 3 bases and J by 5 bases; unmatched bases: 8. The CDR3 consists of 15 residues. The germline V gene has CDR1 KGHSH and CDR2 LQKENI. In DNA form, the CDR3 reads TGTGCCAGCTCACCTATACAGGGGGTGGGGACTGAAGCTTTCTTT. It yields the protein CASSPIQGVGTEAFF.

This clone was counted only a few times. The CDR3 region is CASSLGTANSPLHF. CDR3 bases: TGTGCCAGCAGCCTCGGGACAGCGAATTCACCCCTCCACTTT. V gene TRBV14 combines with J gene TRBJ1-6; TRBD1 aligns across 7 bases. CDR3 length: 14 amino acids. The V segment lost 4 bases and the J segment 7 bases; nucleotides outside the gene matches: 4. Germline CDR1 SGHDN, CDR2 FVKESK.

This chain uses TRBV7-2 with TRBJ2-7; 8 positions match TRBD2. The V segment lost 4 bases and the J segment 5 bases; nucleotides outside the gene matches: 10. The germline gives CDR1 SGHTA, CDR2 FQGNSA. The length of the CDR3 is 15 residues. Written as DNA, the CDR3 is TGTGCCAGCAGCTCCCGGGGGGGTAGTCCGAACGAGCAGTACTTC. Its translation: CASSSRGGSPNEQYF.

J is TRBJ2-1 and V is TRBV5-6; D uncertain. CDR1 is SGHDT and CDR2 is YYEEEE in the germline V gene. CDR3 length equals 11 residues. V gave up 0 bases and J gave up 10 bases, with 5 bases separating them. CDR3 bases: TGTGCCAGCAGCTTGGCATGGGAGCAGTTCTTC. Amino acids: CASSLAWEQFF. The full variable domain, completed using reference TRBV5-6 and TRBJ2-1, is DAGVTQSPTHLIKTRGQQVTLRCSPKSGHDTVSWYQQALGQGPQFIFQYYEEEERQRGNFPDRFSGHQFPNYSSELNVNALLLGDSALYLCASSLAWEQFFGPGTRLTVL.

This clone has more than one count but fewer than ten. The CDR3 sequence: CAWSGGSTYNEQFF. The DNA for the CDR3 is TGTGCCTGGAGTGGCGGGAGCACCTACAATGAGCAGTTCTTC. The chain uses TRBV30 and TRBJ2-1, with TRBD2 matching 7 bases. This CDR3 has 14 amino acids. The V segment lost 1 base and the J segment 2 bases; nucleotides outside the gene matches: 2. Germline V lookup: CDR1 GTSNPN, CDR2 SVGIG (reference sequence).

This chain joins TRBV6-1 and TRBJ1-1; D is undetermined. The CDR3 is 14 residues long. Germline CDR1 is MNHNS and CDR2 is SASEGT. Trimming removed 7 bases at V and 0 bases at J, with 12 bases between. The CDR3 DNA sequence: TGTGCCAGCACCATGGGGATCATGAACACTGAAGCTTTCTTT. Translated, it gives CASTMGIMNTEAFF.

In nucleotides, the CDR3 is TGTGCCAGTAGTAGAAACGGAAATTCACCCCTCCACTTT. Translated: CASSRNGNSPLHF. The V gene is TRBV19, the J gene TRBJ1-6; the D is unclear. This CDR3 is 13 amino acids long. With 4 bases removed from V and 7 bases from J, the gap between germline ends came to 8 bases. Germline V gene sequence: CDR1 LNHDA, CDR2 SQIVND (reference sequence).

The chain links TRBV5-6 to TRBJ2-5, with 7 bases aligning to TRBD1. The ends lost 4 bases at V and 5 bases at J; junction bases unmatched: 8. This CDR3 is 14 amino acids long. CDR1 is SGHDT, CDR2 YYEEEE, per germline. DNA of the CDR3: TGTGCCAGCAGCCGATTGACAGGGTCGGAGACCCAGTACTTC. Translating it yields CASSRLTGSETQYF.

This clone was seen more than once but under ten times. The genes are TRBV2 and TRBJ2-7, with 7 bases fitting TRBD2. Germline lookup yields CDR1 SNHLY and CDR2 FYNNEI. With 8 bases clipped from V and 3 bases from J, the junction kept 10 bases outside the gene matches. The CDR3 extends over 14 amino acids. Written as DNA, the CDR3 is TGTGCCAGCTATAGACTAGCCTCCGGCTACGAGCAGTACTTC. The encoded protein is CASYRLASGYEQYF.

The V call is TRBV12-5, the J call TRBJ2-4, with 7 nucleotides matching TRBD2. The length of the CDR3 is 17 residues. The junction had 13 bases not matched to a gene; V was cut back by 7 bases and J by 1 base. Looked up from germline, CDR1 is LGHNT and CDR2 is FRNRAP. The CDR3 is CASAQFNGGRAKNIQYF. The CDR3 DNA sequence: TGTGCTAGTGCCCAATTTAACGGGGGGAGGGCCAAAAACATTCAGTACTTC.

This clone was seen a single time. The chain recombines TRBV7-8 with TRBJ2-7, with 9 bases lining up with TRBD1. J lost 3 bases, V lost 5 bases, and 5 bases had no gene match. This CDR3 spans 14 amino acids. The germline V gene has CDR1 SGHVS and CDR2 FQNEAQ. CDR3 nucleotide sequence: TGTGCCAGCAGCATCGGGACAGGGAGCTACGAGCAGTACTTC. Protein: CASSIGTGSYEQYF.

The chain employs TRBV7-8 and TRBJ2-7; either TRBD1 or TRBD2 may fit D (6 bases each). The germline gives CDR1 SGHVS, CDR2 FQNEAQ. This CDR3 spans 15 amino acids. V lost 1 base to trimming and J lost 4 bases, with 14 bases between them. The DNA of the CDR3 is TGTGCCAGCAGCTTAGTCAGGGGAGGCCTTTACGAGCAGTACTTC. This encodes CASSLVRGGLYEQYF.

The V gene is TRBV9, the J gene TRBJ2-7, with 8 bases fitting TRBD2. V was pared by 4 bases and J by 1 base, with 1 base of the junction left unmatched. CDR3 length equals 13 residues. Per germline, CDR1 SGDLS and CDR2 YYNGEE. DNA for the CDR3: TGTGCCAGCAGCCGCGGGGGGTCCTACGAGCAGTACTTC. It encodes CASSRGGSYEQYF. The variable domain in full, completed from reference TRBV9 and TRBJ2-7, reads DSGVTQTPKHLITATGQRVTLRCSPRSGDLSVYWYQQSLDQGLQFLIQYYNGEERAKGNILERFSAQQFPDLHSELNLSSLELGDSALYFCASSRGGSYEQYFGPGTRLTVT.

This chain uses TRBV11-2 with TRBJ2-5; 13 nucleotides align to TRBD2. V trimming: 1 base; J trimming: 4 bases; junction bases outside the gene matches: 9. This CDR3 has 18 amino acids. The V gene's germline CDR1 is SGHAT and CDR2 FQNNGV. The DNA of the CDR3 is TGTGCCAGCAGCTTAGGGGGACTAGCGGGGAGTAGAGGAGAGACCCAGTACTTC. Its protein product is CASSLGGLAGSRGETQYF. Full variable domain (outside the CDR3, taken from reference TRBV11-2 and TRBJ2-5): EAGVAQSPRYKIIEKRQSVAFWCNPISGHATLYWYQQILGQGPKLLIQFQNNGVVDDSQLPKDRFSAERLKGVDSTLKIQPAKLEDSAVYLCASSLGGLAGSRGETQYFGPGTRLLVL.

The genes are TRBV4-1 and TRBJ2-7; D gene uncertain. The CDR3 sequence is 15 residues long. Per germline, CDR1 MGHRA and CDR2 YSYEKL. The V end was cut by 4 bases, the J end by 0 bases, with 13 bases between. DNA for the CDR3: TGCGCCAGCAGCCCCACGATTGTGAGCTCCTACGAGCAGTACTTC. Translating it yields CASSPTIVSSYEQYF.

CDR3 nucleotides: TGTGCCCCCTTCAGGGGTTACTCCTACGAGCAGTACTTC. It codes for CAPFRGYSYEQYF. The rearrangement uses TRBV10-3 and TRBJ2-7; maybe TRBD1 (6 bases). The CDR3 contains 13 residues. Germline V gene data show CDR1 as ENHRY and CDR2 as SYGVKD. The V end lost 11 bases, the J end lost 0 bases, and 14 bases lay between the germline ends.

In DNA form, the CDR3 reads TGTGCCTGGAGTGTAAGTCGGAACACTGAAGCTTTCTTT. It translates to CAWSVSRNTEAFF. The gene calls are TRBV30 and TRBJ1-1; no clear D gene. Germline loops: CDR1 GTSNPN, CDR2 SVGIG (reference sequence). This CDR3 has 13 residues. Trimming pared 0 bases from V and 1 base from J, leaving 6 bases between.

This clone appeared a single time. The chain joins TRBV5-6 to TRBJ2-4, with TRBD1 as a possible D gene (7 bases). The CDR3 consists of 14 residues. Trimming took off 0 bases at V and 4 bases at J, with 8 bases between the two ends. Per germline, CDR1 SGHDT and CDR2 YYEEEE. The CDR3 loop reads CASSLAGGKNIQYF. CDR3 bases: TGTGCCAGCAGCTTGGCAGGGGGGAAAAACATTCAGTACTTC.

This rearrangement joins TRBV6-1 to TRBJ2-3; 7 bases are shared with TRBD2. Trimming cost V 5 bases and J 5 bases; bases outside gene matches: 4. CDR3 length: 13 residues. The germline gives CDR1 MNHNS, CDR2 SASEGT. The CDR3 nucleotides are TGTGCCAGCAGTACTCTAGCGGAAGATACGCAGTATTTT. Residues: CASSTLAEDTQYF.

The rearrangement uses TRBV5-1 and TRBJ1-1; TRBD1 aligns across 8 bases. The germline V gene has CDR1 SGHRS and CDR2 YFSETQ. V lost 4 bases, J lost 4 bases, and 6 bases stayed unmatched. The CDR3 is made up of 14 amino acids. The CDR3 bases are TGCGCCAGCAGCCCATGGACAGGGCCCACTGAAGCTTTCTTT. This sequence encodes CASSPWTGPTEAFF. Drawing the rest from reference TRBV5-1 and TRBJ1-1, the complete variable domain is KAGVTQTPRYLIKTRGQQVTLSCSPISGHRSVSWYQQTPGQGLQFLFEYFSETQRNKGNFPGRFSGRQFSNSRSEMNVSTLELGDSALYLCASSPWTGPTEAFFGQGTRLTVV.

V and J are TRBV5-6 and TRBJ2-2; unclear D gene. The germline V gene has CDR1 SGHDT and CDR2 YYEEEE. The CDR3 is 17 residues long. V gave up 0 bases and J gave up 0 bases, with 12 bases separating them. CDR3 bases: TGTGCCAGCAGCTTGGCTCCGACTTTTTCGAACACCGGGGAGCTGTTTTTT. This sequence encodes CASSLAPTFSNTGELFF.